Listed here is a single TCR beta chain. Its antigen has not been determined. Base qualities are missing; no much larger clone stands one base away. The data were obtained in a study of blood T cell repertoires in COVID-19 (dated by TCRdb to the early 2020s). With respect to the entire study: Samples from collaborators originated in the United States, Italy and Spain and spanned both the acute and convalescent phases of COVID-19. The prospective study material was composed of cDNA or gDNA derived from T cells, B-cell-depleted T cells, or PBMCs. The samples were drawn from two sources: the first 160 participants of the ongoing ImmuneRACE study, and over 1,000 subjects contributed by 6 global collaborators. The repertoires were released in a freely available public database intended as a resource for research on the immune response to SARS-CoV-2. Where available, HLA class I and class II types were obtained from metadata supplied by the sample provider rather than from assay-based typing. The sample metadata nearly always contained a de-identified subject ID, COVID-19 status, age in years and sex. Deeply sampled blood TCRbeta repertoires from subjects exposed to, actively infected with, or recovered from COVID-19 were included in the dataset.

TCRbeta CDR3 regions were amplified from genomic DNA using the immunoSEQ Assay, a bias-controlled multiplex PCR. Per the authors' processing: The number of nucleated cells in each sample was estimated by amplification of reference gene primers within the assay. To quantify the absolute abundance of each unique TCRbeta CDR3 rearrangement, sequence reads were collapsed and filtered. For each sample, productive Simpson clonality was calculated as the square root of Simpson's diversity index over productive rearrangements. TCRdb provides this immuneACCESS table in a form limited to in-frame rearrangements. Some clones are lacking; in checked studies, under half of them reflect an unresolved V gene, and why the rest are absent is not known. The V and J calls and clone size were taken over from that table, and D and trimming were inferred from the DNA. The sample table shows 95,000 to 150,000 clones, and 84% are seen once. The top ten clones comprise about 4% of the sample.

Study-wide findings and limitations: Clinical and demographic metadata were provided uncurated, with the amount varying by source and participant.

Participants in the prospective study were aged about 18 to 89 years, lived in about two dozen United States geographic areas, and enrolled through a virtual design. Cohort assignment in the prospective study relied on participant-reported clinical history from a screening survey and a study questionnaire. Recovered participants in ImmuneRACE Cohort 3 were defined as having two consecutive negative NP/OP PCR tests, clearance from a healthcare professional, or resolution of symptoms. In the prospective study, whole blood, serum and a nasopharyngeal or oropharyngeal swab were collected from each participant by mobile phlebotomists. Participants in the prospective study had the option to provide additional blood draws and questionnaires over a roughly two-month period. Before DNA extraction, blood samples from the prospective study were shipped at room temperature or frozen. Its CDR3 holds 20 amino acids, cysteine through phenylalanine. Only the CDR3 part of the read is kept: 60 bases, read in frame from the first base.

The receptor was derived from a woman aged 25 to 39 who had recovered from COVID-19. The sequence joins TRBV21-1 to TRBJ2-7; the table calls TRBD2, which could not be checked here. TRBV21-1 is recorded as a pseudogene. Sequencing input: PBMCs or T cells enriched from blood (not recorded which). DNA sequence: TGTGCCAGCAGCAATCAAAAGTCTAGCGGGAGTAGATTGAGCTCCTACGAGCAGTACTTC. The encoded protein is CASSNQKSSGSRLSSYEQYF.